The 27 T cell receptor beta chains reported below all come from one sample, sequenced in a study of blood T cell repertoires in COVID-19. Clones were sequenced by immunoSEQ multiplex PCR, and TCRdb holds only the in-frame ones, with some missing. The sample records 130,000 to 150,000 clones, around 80% being singletons. Sequencing was carried out using peripheral blood. The origin of the receptors is a woman aged 60-75 years with acute or convalescent COVID-19.

Only one count was recorded for this clone. The chain combines TRBV18 with TRBJ1-6; D gene ambiguous. This CDR3 spans 15 amino acids. The V end was cut by 1 base, the J end by 4 bases, with 8 bases between. The germline CDR1 and CDR2 sequences are KGHSH and LQKENI. The CDR3 coding sequence is TGTGCCAGCTCACCACGTACAGATTATAATTCACCCCTCCACTTT. Protein: CASSPRTDYNSPLHF.

In this sample, this clone turned up a few times. This CDR3 is CASMEGSTEAFF. The DNA for the CDR3 is TGTGCCAGCATGGAGGGGAGCACTGAAGCTTTCTTT. This chain joins TRBV7-9 and TRBJ1-1; weak D call: TRBD1 (5 bases). The germline gives CDR1 SEHNR, CDR2 FQNEAQ (reference sequence). The CDR3 runs 12 residues. V lost 7 bases and J lost 4, with 10 bases in between. Supplemented by reference TRBV7-9 and TRBJ1-1, the full variable domain reads DTGVSQNPRHKITKRGQNVTFRCDPISEHNRLYWYRQTLGQGPEFLTYFQNEAQLEKSRLLSDRFSAERPKGSFSTLEIQRTEQGDSAMYLCASMEGSTEAFFGQGTRLTVV.

The rearrangement uses TRBV29-1 and TRBJ2-5; D is perhaps TRBD2 (6 bases). CDR3 length equals 15 residues. The V end was cut by 3 bases, the J end by 5 bases, with 19 bases between. In germline, CDR1 is SQVTM, CDR2 ANQGSEA. The CDR3 region has the DNA TGCAGCGTTGACCCCGGGAGTGACTCCTTTGAGACCCAGTACTTC. Encoded protein: CSVDPGSDSFETQYF.

The chain links TRBV6-6 to TRBJ1-5; possible D gene TRBD1, 6 bases. The CDR3 contains 14 residues. CDR1 is MNHNY and CDR2 is SVGAGI in the germline V gene (reference sequence). V lost 6 bases and J lost 4, with 13 bases in between. DNA for the CDR3: TGTGCCAGCAGCATCACAGGGTCTAATCAGCCCCAGCATTTT. Protein: CASSITGSNQPQHF.

The table lists this clone with a count of one. The genes are TRBV5-1 and TRBJ2-1; 7 positions agree with TRBD2. Germline V gene sequence: CDR1 SGHRS, CDR2 YFSETQ. The CDR3 sequence is 14 residues long. V lost 3 bases and J lost 10; bases outside the gene matches: 10. As DNA, the CDR3 is TGCGCCAGCAGCTCATGGAGCGGGAATGAGGAGCAGTTCTTC. Its protein product is CASSSWSGNEEQFF.

This chain links TRBV5-6 with TRBJ2-7, with 10 bases fitting TRBD1. Trimming took 4 bases from V and 6 from J; bases not matched to a gene: 4. Looked up from germline, CDR1 is SGHDT and CDR2 is YYEEEE. This CDR3 is 13 amino acids long. The CDR3 spells CASSLWDRGEQYF. The CDR3 bases are TGTGCCAGCAGCCTATGGGACAGGGGCGAGCAGTACTTC.

This clone has more than one count but fewer than ten. V is TRBV28 and J is TRBJ1-2; D perhaps matches TRBD1 (5 bases). Deletions cut 4 bases from V and 7 bases from J, with 19 bases between. Germline loops: CDR1 MDHEN, CDR2 SYDVKM. The CDR3 runs to 15 residues. The CDR3 sequence: CASSSDVGRVGGYTF. DNA of the CDR3: TGTGCCAGCAGTTCCGACGTGGGCAGGGTGGGTGGCTACACCTTC.

The V call is TRBV7-9, the J call TRBJ2-1; the match to TRBD2 covers 9 bases. CDR3 length equals 16 residues. The J segment lost 7 bases and the V segment lost 4 bases, leaving 11 bases of the junction unmatched. Germline CDR1 SEHNR, CDR2 FQNEAQ (reference sequence). Written as DNA, the CDR3 is TGTGCCAGCAGCTACAGACTAGCGGCCCGTGGGAATGAGCAGTTCTTC. It is translated as CASSYRLAARGNEQFF.

V is TRBV28 and J is TRBJ1-6; 10 nucleotides agree with TRBD1. V dropped 5 bases and J dropped 9; count of bases not matched to a gene: 10. CDR1 is MDHEN and CDR2 is SYDVKM in the germline V gene. The CDR3 has 16 residues. CDR3 sequence (DNA): TGTGCCAGCAGTCCCCAGACAGGGGGCGGAATTTCACCCCTCCACTTT. Protein: CASSPQTGGGISPLHF. The variable domain in full, with the rest retrieved from reference TRBV28 and TRBJ1-6, is DVKVTQSSRYLVKRTGEKVFLECVQDMDHENMFWYRQDPGLGLRLIYFSYDVKMKEKGDIPEGYSVSREKKERFSLILESASTNQTSMYLCASSPQTGGGISPLHFGNGTRLTVT.

J is TRBJ2-7 and V is TRBV5-4; perhaps TRBD2 as D (6 bases). Per germline, CDR1 SGHNT and CDR2 YYREEE (reference sequence). CDR3 length: 14 residues. V was trimmed by 3 bases and J by 6 bases, leaving 16 bases between them. Here the CDR3 DNA reads TGTGCCAGCAGCTCGGAGGCACTAGCAGGCGAGCAGTACTTC. This codes for CASSSEALAGEQYF.

This clone was observed a single time. The chain employs TRBV3-1 (or the pseudogene TRBV3-2) and TRBJ2-3; 9 bases are a match to TRBD1. Unmatched junction bases numbered 9, after V lost 3 bases and J lost 2 bases. CDR3 length: 17 amino acids. CDR1 and CDR2 from the germline V gene are LGHDT and YNNKEL (reference sequence). The CDR3: CASSQEPGQGNTDTQYF. The CDR3 DNA sequence: TGTGCCAGCAGCCAGGAACCGGGACAGGGAAACACAGATACGCAGTATTTT.

This rearrangement joins TRBV6-5 to TRBJ1-2; TRBD1 aligns across 7 bases. CDR3 length: 14 residues. Germline trimming cut 6 bases from V and 8 bases from J; bases unmatched to any gene: 12. The germline CDR1 and CDR2 sequences are MNHEY and SVGAGI. The CDR3, as DNA: TGTGCCAGCAGGAACGCAGGGACAGTGGGCGGCTACACCTTC. This translates into CASRNAGTVGGYTF.

This clone was observed once. The chain joins TRBV28 to TRBJ1-2, with 9 bases identical to TRBD1. CDR3 length equals 15 residues. J lost 5 bases, V lost 5 bases, and 9 bases had no gene match. Germline CDR1 and CDR2: MDHEN and SYDVKM. The CDR3 protein is CASSRDRVSRYGYTF. CDR3 sequence (DNA): TGTGCCAGCAGTAGGGACAGGGTATCTCGGTATGGCTACACCTTC.

CDR3 sequence (DNA): TGTGCCAGCAGCTTAGTGAGAGGATACGAGCAGTACTTC. Its translation is CASSLVRGYEQYF. The genes are TRBV7-8 and TRBJ2-7; D gene unclear. CDR1 and CDR2 (germline): SGHVS, FQNEAQ. CDR3 length: 13 residues. V lost 1 base, J lost 4 bases, and 8 bases lay in between.

The chain employs TRBV10-3 and TRBJ2-5; 8 bases align to TRBD1. V dropped 4 bases and J dropped 2; count of bases not matched to a gene: 0. This CDR3 has 13 amino acids. Germline values: CDR1 ENHRY, CDR2 SYGVKD. CDR3 nucleotide sequence: TGTGCCATCAGTGGGACAGGGCAAGAGACCCAGTACTTC. Protein sequence: CAISGTGQETQYF.

This chain joins TRBV19 and TRBJ2-2; a weak D match, TRBD1 (5 bases). The CDR3 spans 16 residues. Germline-derived CDR1 and CDR2 are LNHDA and SQIVND (reference sequence). Trimming left V 4 bases short and J 4 bases short, with 16 bases between. The CDR3, as DNA: TGTGCCAGTAGTACTGGGGCCTTAGCCCGCACCGGGGAGCTGTTTTTT. It codes for CASSTGALARTGELFF.

The chain recombines TRBV5-1 with TRBJ1-1; perhaps TRBD1 as D (5 bases). The CDR3 spans 15 residues. V lost 2 bases, J lost 0 bases, and 11 bases lay in between. Germline CDR1 and CDR2: SGHRS and YFSETQ. The CDR3 loop reads CASSFSRQLNTEAFF. The DNA of the CDR3 is TGCGCCAGCAGCTTCTCTCGACAGTTGAACACTGAAGCTTTCTTT.

This clone was detected once. The genes are TRBV19 and TRBJ2-7; 9 bases map to TRBD1. V lost 1 base, J lost 3 bases, and 4 bases stayed unmatched. Germline V gives CDR1 LNHDA, CDR2 SQIVND (reference sequence). This CDR3 spans 15 amino acids. The CDR3 nucleotides read TGTGCCAGTAGTATAGTGAGGACAGGGGTCTACGAGCAGTACTTC. Its protein is CASSIVRTGVYEQYF.

This chain joins TRBV7-9 and TRBJ2-3; D is unclear. V was cut by 3 bases and J by 2 bases, with 15 bases left in between. Germline-derived CDR1 and CDR2 are SEHNR and FQNEAQ (reference sequence). CDR3 size: 16 residues. CDR3 sequence: CASSLVPTRLTDTQYF. CDR3 sequence (DNA): TGTGCCAGCAGCTTGGTCCCAACTCGTCTCACAGATACGCAGTATTTT.

The V gene is TRBV5-1, the J gene TRBJ2-1; 13 nucleotides agree with TRBD2. The germline V gene encodes CDR1 SGHRS and CDR2 YFSETQ. There are 17 residues in the CDR3. The trim removed 0 bases at V and 1 base at J, leaving 1 base unmatched. CDR3 region: CASSLGTSGSSYNEQFF. The CDR3 DNA follows: TGCGCCAGCAGCTTGGGGACTAGCGGGAGTTCCTACAATGAGCAGTTCTTC. Based on the CDR3 plus reference TRBV5-1 and TRBJ2-1, the full variable domain is KAGVTQTPRYLIKTRGQQVTLSCSPISGHRSVSWYQQTPGQGLQFLFEYFSETQRNKGNFPGRFSGRQFSNSRSEMNVSTLELGDSALYLCASSLGTSGSSYNEQFFGPGTRLTVL.

The chain joins TRBV5-1 to TRBJ2-1, with D possibly TRBD1 on 5 matching bases. Trimming left V 0 bases short and J 3 bases short, with 10 bases between. CDR1 is SGHRS, CDR2 YFSETQ, per germline. The CDR3 is made up of 15 amino acids. CDR3 sequence: CASSLGRALYNEQFF. The CDR3 DNA sequence: TGCGCCAGCAGCTTGGGCAGGGCGCTCTACAATGAGCAGTTCTTC.

The chain has TRBV24-1 and TRBJ1-5; the match to TRBD1 covers 11 bases. The CDR3 runs 16 residues. Germline values: CDR1 KGHDR, CDR2 SFDVKD. V lost 9 bases to trimming and J lost 3 bases; unmatched junction nucleotides: 9. CDR3 DNA sequence: TGTGCCACCGGGGGGACAGGGGGATCCGCCAATCAGCCCCAGCATTTT. It codes for CATGGTGGSANQPQHF.

This clone has only one observation. This chain uses TRBV6-2 or TRBV6-3 with TRBJ2-5; 9 bases align to TRBD1. The CDR3 length is 14 residues. With V trimmed by 6 bases and J by 2 bases, 4 bases remained unmatched. The germline V gene encodes CDR1 MNHEY and CDR2 SVGEGT. The CDR3 DNA reads TGTGCCAGCAGCGGACAGGGGTTTCAAGAGACCCAGTACTTC. This gives the protein CASSGQGFQETQYF.

J is TRBJ2-1 and V is TRBV28; 7 positions agree with TRBD2. The CDR3 sequence is 15 residues long. The V segment lost 2 bases and the J segment 7 bases; nucleotides outside the gene matches: 8. Germline assignment: CDR1 MDHEN and CDR2 SYDVKM. DNA for the CDR3: TGTGCCAGCAGTTTAGGCGGGAGCGGTGGAAATGAGCAGTTCTTC. This sequence encodes CASSLGGSGGNEQFF.

The chain is built from TRBV15 and TRBJ2-3; D remains unclear. There are 13 residues in the CDR3. V gave up 5 bases and J gave up 4 bases, with 10 bases separating them. Germline CDR1 reads LNHNV; CDR2 reads YYDKDF (reference sequence). The CDR3 reads CATSVRWSDTQYF. Here the CDR3 DNA reads TGTGCCACCAGCGTCAGGTGGTCAGATACGCAGTATTTT.

The chain links TRBV3-1 (or the pseudogene TRBV3-2) to TRBJ1-2; TRBD1 matches 10 bases. V was clipped by 2 bases and J by 8 bases; unmatched bases: 17. Germline V CDR1 and CDR2: LGHDT, YNNKEL (reference sequence). The CDR3 has 18 residues. This CDR3 reads CASSQFPPPTGGAGGYTF. CDR3 bases: TGTGCCAGCAGCCAATTCCCCCCCCCGACAGGGGGCGCTGGGGGCTACACCTTC.

The chain has TRBV11-3 and TRBJ2-1, with a weak D call TRBD2 (6 bases). The CDR3 runs 13 residues. Germline V gives CDR1 SGHNT, CDR2 YENEEA. Trimming pared 5 bases from V and 9 bases from J, leaving 14 bases between. The CDR3 nucleotides read TGTGCCAGCAGCCAGGCGCGGGGCGGTGAGCAGTTCTTC. Its translation: CASSQARGGEQFF. Using reference TRBV11-3 and TRBJ2-1 for the parts outside the CDR3, the full variable domain is EAGVVQSPRYKIIEKKQPVAFWCNPISGHNTLYWYLQNLGQGPELLIRYENEEAVDDSQLPKDRFSAERLKGVDSTLKIQPAELGDSAVYLCASSQARGGEQFFGPGTRLTVL.